The 23 T cell receptor beta chains below all came from one sample that was sequenced in a study of tissue T cells after allogeneic stem cell transplantation. Clones were sequenced by immunoSEQ multiplex PCR, and TCRdb holds only the in-frame ones, with some missing. Of about 48,000 clones detected, around 70% appear once; the ten largest clones hold 0.7%. Sequenced material: sorted cells pooled from one or two spleens. Receptor source: a pool of C57BL/6 mice in good health.

For this clone: Gene names denote mouse genes. The CDR3 is cut off 1 residue early in the read; its end comes from the germline J gene. The chain employs TRBV31 and TRBJ1-6; no clear D. TRBJ1-6 is recorded as an ORF, its role being uncertain. V lost 3 bases and J lost 0, with 3 bases in between. The CDR3 has 13 residues. Germline CDR1 GKSSPN, CDR2 SITVG. This CDR3 is CAWSDSYNSPLYF. The sequenced CDR3 bases are TGTGCCTGGAGCGATTCCTATAATTCGCCCCTCTAC.

In regard to this clone: Gene names and germline match the mouse. CDR3 residues: CASSLWDRDTEVFF. The sequenced part of the CDR3 DNA is TGTGCCAGCAGTCTGTGGGACAGGGACACAGAAGTCTTC. The chain uses TRBV26 and TRBJ1-1, with 9 bases lining up with TRBD1. The read finishes 1 residue shy of the CDR3 end, and the germline J gene is used to complete it. Looked up from germline, CDR1 is KGHPV and CDR2 is FQNQEV (reference sequence). The V segment lost 1 base and the J segment 3 bases; nucleotides outside the gene matches: 0. The CDR3 is 14 residues long.

Comments on this clone: Gene names refer to mouse genes. The read ends 1 residue early relative to the CDR3; the germline J gene fills the gap. This chain uses TRBV1 with TRBJ2-7; D gene uncertain. The V end was cut by 0 bases, the J end by 3 bases, with 6 bases between. CDR3 size: 13 residues. From germline, CDR1 is NSQYPW and CDR2 LRSPGD (reference sequence). Partial CDR3 DNA: TGCACCTGCAGTGCAGAAAACAGCTATGAACAGTAC. This encodes CTCSAENSYEQY. The entire CDR3 protein reads CTCSAENSYEQYF.

On this clone itself: All gene names here are mouse names. The read ends 1 residue early relative to the CDR3; the germline J gene fills the gap. The V and J genes are TRBV4 and TRBJ2-7; D possibly corresponds to TRBD2 (6 bases). Germline-derived CDR1 and CDR2 are LGHDT and YNNKQL (reference sequence). CDR3 length equals 14 residues. Trimming removed 4 bases from V and 4 bases from J, with 14 bases in between. The covered CDR3 bases are TGTGCCAGCAGCTCGGGACTTCTTTTATATGAACAGTAC. It translates to CASSSGLLLYEQY. In full, the CDR3 reads CASSSGLLLYEQYF.

To note about this clone: Mouse names are used for the genes. The sequence runs out 1 residue before the end of the CDR3; the remainder is reconstructed from the germline J gene. The V call is TRBV29, the J call TRBJ2-2; D gene ambiguous. The ends were cut back, 2 bases at V and 0 bases at J, with 10 bases in the middle. Germline-derived CDR1 and CDR2 are MSHET and SYDVDS. The CDR3 is made up of 16 amino acids. The CDR3 here is CASSLAGPSNTGQLYF. The sequenced part of the CDR3 DNA is TGTGCTAGCAGTTTAGCGGGCCCGTCAAACACCGGGCAGCTCTAC.

Note on this clone: Gene names follow the mouse nomenclature. The CDR3 goes on 1 residue after the read ends, and that part is filled in from the germline J gene. This CDR3 is also generated by other DNA sequences in the sample. The chain is built from TRBV3 and TRBJ2-5, with D hard to call. The CDR3 totals 12 residues. Germline values: CDR1 SNHLY, CDR2 FYNGKV (reference sequence). V was shortened by 5 bases and J by 0 bases, with 3 bases between the two germline ends. CDR3 bases read: TGTGCCAGCAGCCTTAACCAAGACACCCAGTAC. This codes for CASSLNQDTQY. The full-length CDR3 reads as CASSLNQDTQYF.

As for this clone: Mouse germline and gene names are used. The read ends 1 residue early relative to the CDR3; the germline J gene fills the gap. The chain couples TRBV1 to TRBJ2-2, with TRBD2 matching 8 bases. Germline CDR1 NSQYPW, CDR2 LRSPGD (reference sequence). Trimming at V came to 2 bases and at J to 0 bases, leaving 2 bases not matched to a gene. The CDR3 runs to 16 residues. The covered CDR3 bases are TGCACCTGCAGTGCACCGGGACTGGCAAACACCGGGCAGCTCTAC. It translates to CTCSAPGLANTGQLY. The CDR3, in full, reads CTCSAPGLANTGQLYF.

A note on this clone: Gene names and germline refer to mouse. Read coverage stops 1 residue before the CDR3 terminus; the germline J gene supplies the remainder. This rearrangement joins TRBV16 to TRBJ1-1; D is unclear. The CDR3 contains 12 residues. CDR1 and CDR2 (germline): SGHSA, FRNQAP. Trimming removed 3 bases at V and 0 bases at J, with 2 bases between. The sequenced CDR3 bases are TGTGCAAGCAGCTTGACAAACACAGAAGTCTTC. Translation gives CASSLTNTEVF. The whole CDR3 protein is CASSLTNTEVFF.

Worth noting for this clone: Gene names are mouse gene names. The sequenced part of the CDR3 DNA is TGTGCCAGCGGTGATCCGGGGGGCTCCCGCACCTTGTAC. This translates into CASGDPGGSRTLY. The CDR3 in full is CASGDPGGSRTLYF. V and J are TRBV13-2 and TRBJ2-4, with D perhaps matching TRBD2 (7 bases). Coverage ceases 1 residue before the CDR3 finishes, and the germline J gene fills in the end. Germline V CDR1 and CDR2: NNHNN, SYGAGS (reference sequence). V was shortened by 1 base and J by 8 bases, with 14 bases between the two germline ends. This CDR3 contains 14 residues.

A note on this clone: Germline and genes here are mouse. The missing CDR3 end, 1 residue past where the read stops, is filled in from the germline J gene. The chain employs TRBV3 and TRBJ2-5; 14 bases match TRBD2. Germline V gives CDR1 SNHLY, CDR2 FYNGKV (reference sequence). There are 16 residues in the CDR3. V was pared by 5 bases and J by 6 bases, with 7 bases of the junction left unmatched. Partial CDR3 DNA: TGTGCCAGCAGCCCGGGACTGGGGGGGCGCGGGGACACCCAGTAC. This encodes CASSPGLGGRGDTQY. The whole CDR3 reads CASSPGLGGRGDTQYF.

A note on this clone: Gene names are mouse gene names. With the read ending 1 residue before the CDR3 end, the germline J gene is used to fill in that end. This sequence joins TRBV13-3 and TRBJ1-1; D unclear. V dropped 2 bases and J dropped 0 bases, with 5 bases sitting between them. The CDR3 contains 13 residues. Germline values: CDR1 NNHDY, CDR2 SYVADS. The sequenced CDR3 bases are TGTGCCAGCAGTGACAGGACAAACACAGAAGTCTTC. Translation gives CASSDRTNTEVF. The complete CDR3 protein is CASSDRTNTEVFF.

As concerns this clone: The gene symbols are mouse symbols. The read ends 1 residue before the CDR3 terminus; that terminus is restored from the germline J gene. The chain combines TRBV13-3 with TRBJ1-5, with D perhaps TRBD1 (5 bases). CDR1 is NNHDY and CDR2 is SYVADS in the germline V gene. The V and J ends lost 5 bases and 3 bases respectively, with 6 bases between them. The CDR3 has 12 residues. CDR3 sequence: CASSRANQAPLF. CDR3 DNA, as far as it was read: TGTGCCAGCAGCAGGGCCAACCAGGCTCCGCTT. Based on the CDR3 plus reference TRBV13-3 and TRBJ1-5, the full variable domain is EAAVTQSPRSKVAVTGGKVTLSCHQTNNHDYMYWYRQDTGHGLRLIHYSYVADSTEKGDIPDGYKASRPSQENFSLILELASLSQTAVYFCASSRANQAPLFGEGTRLSVL.

Turning to this clone: Gene names refer to mouse genes. The observed sequence ends 1 residue before the CDR3 terminus, with the missing tail filled in from the germline J gene. The chain has TRBV14 and TRBJ2-3, with a possible D match to TRBD1 (6 bases). Trimming removed 4 bases from V and 0 bases from J, with 12 bases in between. Germline assignment: CDR1 SGHDT and CDR2 FRDEAV. This CDR3 is 15 amino acids long. Partial CDR3 DNA: TGTGCCAGCAGTCTGAGGGGGTCTAGTGCAGAAACGCTGTAT. Its translation: CASSLRGSSAETLY. The full CDR3 is CASSLRGSSAETLYF.

Notes on this clone: The germline and genes are mouse ones. The read finishes 1 residue shy of the CDR3 end, and the germline J gene is used to complete it. This chain uses TRBV24 with TRBJ1-5; 10 bases are shared with TRBD1. This CDR3 has 18 residues. CDR1 is KGHTA and CDR2 is FRNEEI in the germline V gene. V was clipped by 3 bases and J by 0 bases; unmatched bases: 8. The CDR3 sequence: CASSLPGQGSNNNQAPLF. The CDR3 bases that were read are TGTGCCAGCAGTCTCCCGGGACAGGGGTCCAATAACAACCAGGCTCCGCTT.

On this clone: The listed genes are named as in mouse. The missing CDR3 end, 1 residue past where the read stops, is filled in from the germline J gene. This chain connects TRBV13-2 to TRBJ1-4; D is unresolved. Trimming took 0 bases from V and 3 from J, leaving 6 bases between them. Germline V CDR1 and CDR2: NNHNN, SYGAGS (reference sequence). The CDR3 contains 14 residues. CDR3 region: CASGDVATNERLFF. The sequenced part of the CDR3 DNA is TGTGCCAGCGGTGATGTTGCAACCAACGAAAGATTATTT.

In regard to this clone: Gene and germline names: mouse. The CDR3 goes on 1 residue after the read ends, and that part is filled in from the germline J gene. This chain uses TRBV19 with TRBJ1-1; D may be TRBD1 (6 bases). The CDR3 has 14 residues. Trimming pared 6 bases from V and 6 bases from J, leaving 18 bases between. Germline loops: CDR1 FNHDT, CDR2 SITEND (reference sequence). CDR3 protein: CASTPRGAQAEVFF. The sequenced part of the CDR3 DNA is TGTGCCAGCACCCCGCGGGGGGCGCAGGCAGAAGTCTTC.

Turning to this clone: Gene names are the mouse ones. The CDR3 end falls 1 residue outside the read, so it is completed with the germline J gene. The sample has other DNA sequences that encode this CDR3 too. The chain has TRBV3 and TRBJ2-7; 12 nucleotides agree with TRBD2. The CDR3 covers 14 residues. In germline, CDR1 is SNHLY, CDR2 FYNGKV (reference sequence). Trimming removed 5 bases from V and 4 bases from J; junction bases left unmatched: 3. CDR3 DNA (partial): TGTGCCAGCAGCCTCGGGACTGGGGGGTATGAACAGTAC. Its translation: CASSLGTGGYEQY. The full CDR3 is CASSLGTGGYEQYF.

About this clone itself: Germline and genes here are mouse. Read coverage stops 1 residue before the CDR3 terminus; the germline J gene supplies the remainder. This chain joins TRBV16 and TRBJ2-3; 7 bases line up with TRBD2. Germline V gene sequence: CDR1 SGHSA, CDR2 FRNQAP. J was trimmed by 5 bases and V by 0 bases; bases with no gene match: 5. The CDR3 is 15 amino acids. The sequenced CDR3 bases are TGTGCAAGCAGCTTAGAGGGGCTGGGGGTAGAAACGCTGTAT. This sequence encodes CASSLEGLGVETLY. The CDR3 as a whole reads CASSLEGLGVETLYF.

As regards this clone: Gene names are mouse gene names. The CDR3 goes on 1 residue after the read ends, and that part is filled in from the germline J gene. This chain links TRBV13-2 with TRBJ2-5; a weak D match, TRBD2 (6 bases). This CDR3 comprises 14 residues. Germline values: CDR1 NNHNN, CDR2 SYGAGS (reference sequence). Between the trimmed V and J ends, which lost 0 bases and 2 bases, there was a span of 7 bases. The CDR3 sequence: CASGDGGVQDTQYF. The CDR3 bases that were read are TGTGCCAGCGGTGATGGGGGGGTCCAAGACACCCAGTAC.

On this clone: The genes are named according to mouse. The read terminates 1 residue before the CDR3 end, so the remaining end is supplied by the germline J gene. The genes are TRBV29 and TRBJ1-1, with TRBD1 matching 7 bases. The CDR3 extends over 15 amino acids. Germline CDR1 and CDR2: MSHET and SYDVDS. Trimming took 7 bases from V and 1 from J; bases not matched to a gene: 9. The CDR3 bases that were read are TGTGCTAGCATCCGCCTCCGGGACAGAAACACAGAAGTCTTC. Its protein is CASIRLRDRNTEVF. The full CDR3 protein is CASIRLRDRNTEVFF. Filled out from reference TRBV29 and TRBJ1-1, the complete variable domain reads DMKVTQMPRYLIKRMGENVLLECGQDMSHETMYWYRQDPGLGLQLIYISYDVDSNSEGDIPKGYRVSRKKREHFSLILDSAKTNQTSVYFCASIRLRDRNTEVFFGKGTRLTVV.

As to this clone: All gene names here are mouse names. Sequencing ends 1 residue short of the CDR3 end; the germline J gene provides the rest. The chain carries TRBV13-2 and TRBJ2-2; D call uncertain. The CDR3 is 14 residues long. The V gene's germline CDR1 is NNHNN and CDR2 SYGAGS (reference sequence). With 0 bases removed from V and 4 bases from J, the gap between germline ends came to 7 bases. CDR3 DNA, as far as it was read: TGTGCCAGCGGTGATGAGGGAGGCACCGGGCAGCTCTAC. Amino acid sequence: CASGDEGGTGQLY. The CDR3, in full, reads CASGDEGGTGQLYF.

Details on this clone: Genes and germline are mouse. The read gets to within 1 residue of the CDR3 end, and the germline J gene fills in the rest. The chain has TRBV16 and TRBJ2-7; 14 bases map to TRBD2. CDR1 is SGHSA, CDR2 FRNQAP, per germline. The CDR3 has 15 amino acids. J gave up 7 bases and V 5 bases, and 7 bases lay outside the gene matches. The CDR3 bases that were read are TGTGCAAGCAGCCCGGGGACTGGGGGGGCGCGGGAACAGTAC. This codes for CASSPGTGGAREQY. The whole CDR3 sequence is CASSPGTGGAREQYF.

Comments on this clone: Gene and germline names: mouse. The CDR3 end lies 1 residue beyond the end of the read and is filled in from the germline J gene. The J gene is TRBJ2-4, the V gene TRBV2, with 12 bases fitting TRBD1. Looked up from germline, CDR1 is LGHNA and CDR2 is YSYQKL. V was pared by 3 bases and J by 4 bases, with 2 bases of the junction left unmatched. The CDR3 sequence is 15 residues long. Incomplete CDR3 DNA: TGTGCCAGCAGCCAGGGACAGGGGGCCGAAAACACCTTGTAC. Amino acid sequence: CASSQGQGAENTLY. The complete CDR3 protein is CASSQGQGAENTLYF.